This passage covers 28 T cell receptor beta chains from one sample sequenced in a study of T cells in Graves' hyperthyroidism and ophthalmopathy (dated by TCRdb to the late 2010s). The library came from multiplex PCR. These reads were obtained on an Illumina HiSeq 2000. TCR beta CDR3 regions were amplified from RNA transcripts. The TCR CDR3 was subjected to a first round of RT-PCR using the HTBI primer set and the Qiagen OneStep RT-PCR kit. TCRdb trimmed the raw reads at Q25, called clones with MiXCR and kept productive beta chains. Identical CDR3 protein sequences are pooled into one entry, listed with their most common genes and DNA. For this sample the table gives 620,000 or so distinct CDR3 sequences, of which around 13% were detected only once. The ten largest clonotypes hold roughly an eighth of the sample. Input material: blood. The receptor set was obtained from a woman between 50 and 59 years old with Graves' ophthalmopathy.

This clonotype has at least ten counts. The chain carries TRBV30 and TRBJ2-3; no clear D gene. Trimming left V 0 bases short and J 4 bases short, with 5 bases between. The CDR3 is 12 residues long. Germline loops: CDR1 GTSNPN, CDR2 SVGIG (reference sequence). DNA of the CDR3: TGTGCCTGGAGTGTACTATCAGATACGCAGTATTTT. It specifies CAWSVLSDTQYF.

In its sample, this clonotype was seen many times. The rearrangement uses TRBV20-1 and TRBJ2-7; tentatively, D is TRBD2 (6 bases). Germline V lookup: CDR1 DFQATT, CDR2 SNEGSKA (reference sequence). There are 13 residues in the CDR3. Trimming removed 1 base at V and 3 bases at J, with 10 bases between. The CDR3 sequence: CSARGDFSYEQYF. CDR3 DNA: TGCAGTGCTAGAGGGGACTTCAGCTACGAGCAGTACTTC.

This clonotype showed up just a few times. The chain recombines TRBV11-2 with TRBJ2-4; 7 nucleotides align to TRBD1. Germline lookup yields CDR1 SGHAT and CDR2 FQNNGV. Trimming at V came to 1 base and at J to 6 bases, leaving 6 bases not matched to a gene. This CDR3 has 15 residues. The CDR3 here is CASSLAGTVPNIQYF. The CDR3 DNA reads TGTGCCAGCAGCTTAGCCGGGACAGTCCCAAACATTCAGTACTTC.

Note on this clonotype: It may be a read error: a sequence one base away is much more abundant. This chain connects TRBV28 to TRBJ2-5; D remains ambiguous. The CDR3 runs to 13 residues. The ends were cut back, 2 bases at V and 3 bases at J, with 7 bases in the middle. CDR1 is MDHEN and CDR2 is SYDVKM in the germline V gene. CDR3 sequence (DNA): TGTGCCAGCAGTTTAGCAGAAAAAGAGACCCAGTACTTC. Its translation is CASSLAEKETQYF.

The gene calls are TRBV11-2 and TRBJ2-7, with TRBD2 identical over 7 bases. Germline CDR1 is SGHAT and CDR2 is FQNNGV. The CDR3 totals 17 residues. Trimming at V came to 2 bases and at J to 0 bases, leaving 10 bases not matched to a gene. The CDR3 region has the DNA TGTGCCAGCAGCTTATATCCGTCGCGGGAGAGCTCCTACGAGCAGTACTTC. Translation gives CASSLYPSRESSYEQYF.

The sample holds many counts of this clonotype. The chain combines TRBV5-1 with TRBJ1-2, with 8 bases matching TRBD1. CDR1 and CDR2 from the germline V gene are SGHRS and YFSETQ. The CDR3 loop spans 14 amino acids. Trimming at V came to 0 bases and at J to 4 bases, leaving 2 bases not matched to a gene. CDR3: CASSLEQGGYGYTF. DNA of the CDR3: TGCGCCAGCAGCTTGGAACAGGGGGGCTATGGCTACACCTTC.

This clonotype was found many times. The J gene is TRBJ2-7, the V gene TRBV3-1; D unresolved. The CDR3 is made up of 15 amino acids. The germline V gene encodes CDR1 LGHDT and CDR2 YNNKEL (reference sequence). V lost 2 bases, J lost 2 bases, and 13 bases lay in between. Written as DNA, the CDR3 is TGTGCCAGCAGCCAATCTTGGGTAGGCACCTACGAGCAGTACTTC. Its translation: CASSQSWVGTYEQYF.

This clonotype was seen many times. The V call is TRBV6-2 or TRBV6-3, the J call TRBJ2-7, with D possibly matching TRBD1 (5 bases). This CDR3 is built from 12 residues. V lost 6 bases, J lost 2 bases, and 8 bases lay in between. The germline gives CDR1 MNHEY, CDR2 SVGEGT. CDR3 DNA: TGTGCCAGCAGGCGGACAACCTACGAGCAGTACTTC. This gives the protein CASRRTTYEQYF.

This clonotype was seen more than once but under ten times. The DNA of the CDR3 is TGCGCCAGCAACCAGGAGCAGAGCTCCTACAATGAGCAGTTCTTC. This gives the protein CASNQEQSSYNEQFF. The J gene is TRBJ2-1, the V gene TRBV4-1; D is uncertain. The CDR3 covers 15 residues. V dropped 7 bases and J dropped 0 bases, with 13 bases sitting between them. The germline gives CDR1 MGHRA, CDR2 YSYEKL.

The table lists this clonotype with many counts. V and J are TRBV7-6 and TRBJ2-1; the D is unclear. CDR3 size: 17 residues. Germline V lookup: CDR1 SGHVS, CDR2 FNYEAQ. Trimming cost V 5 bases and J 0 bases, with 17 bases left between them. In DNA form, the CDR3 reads TGTGCCAGCAGCCTATACCTCGACCACGCCTCCTACAATGAGCAGTTCTTC. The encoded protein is CASSLYLDHASYNEQFF.

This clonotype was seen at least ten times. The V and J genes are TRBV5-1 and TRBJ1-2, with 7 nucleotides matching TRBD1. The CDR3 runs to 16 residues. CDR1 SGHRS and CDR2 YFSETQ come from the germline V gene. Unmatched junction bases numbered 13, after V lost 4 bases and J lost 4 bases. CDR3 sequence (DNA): TGCGCCAGCAGCCCGGGAGGAAGGGGACAGTTCTATGGCTACACCTTC. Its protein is CASSPGGRGQFYGYTF.

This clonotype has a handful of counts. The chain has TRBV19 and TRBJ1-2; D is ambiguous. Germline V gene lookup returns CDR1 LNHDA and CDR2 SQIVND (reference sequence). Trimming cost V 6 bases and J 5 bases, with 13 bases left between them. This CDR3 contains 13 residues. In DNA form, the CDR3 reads TGTGCCAGTAGCACGCAGAGAAAGTATGGCTACACCTTC. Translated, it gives CASSTQRKYGYTF.

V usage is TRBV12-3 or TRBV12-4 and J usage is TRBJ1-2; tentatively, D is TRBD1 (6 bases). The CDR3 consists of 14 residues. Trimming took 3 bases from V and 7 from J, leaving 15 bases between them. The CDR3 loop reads CASSLAGAVPGYTF. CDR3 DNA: TGTGCCAGCAGTTTGGCGGGGGCCGTCCCTGGCTACACCTTC.

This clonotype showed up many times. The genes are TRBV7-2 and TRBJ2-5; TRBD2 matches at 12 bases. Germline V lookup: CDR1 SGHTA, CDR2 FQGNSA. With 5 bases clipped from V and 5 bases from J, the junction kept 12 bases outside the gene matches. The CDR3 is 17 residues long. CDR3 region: CASSAPHLAGGRETQYF. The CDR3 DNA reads TGTGCCAGCAGCGCCCCCCACCTAGCGGGAGGGCGGGAGACCCAGTACTTC.

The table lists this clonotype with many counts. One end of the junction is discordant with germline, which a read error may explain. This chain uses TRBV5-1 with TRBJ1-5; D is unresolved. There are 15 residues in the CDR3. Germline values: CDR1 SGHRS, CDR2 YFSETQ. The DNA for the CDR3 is TGTGCCAGCAGTTTGGCAGGCAATAGCAATCAGCCCCAGCATTTT. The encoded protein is CASSLAGNSNQPQHF.

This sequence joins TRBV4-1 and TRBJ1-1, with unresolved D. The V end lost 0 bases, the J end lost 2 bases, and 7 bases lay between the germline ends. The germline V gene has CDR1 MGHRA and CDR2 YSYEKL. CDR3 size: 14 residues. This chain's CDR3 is CASSQEEPNTEAFF. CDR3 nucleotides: TGCGCCAGCAGCCAAGAGGAGCCTAACACTGAAGCTTTCTTT.

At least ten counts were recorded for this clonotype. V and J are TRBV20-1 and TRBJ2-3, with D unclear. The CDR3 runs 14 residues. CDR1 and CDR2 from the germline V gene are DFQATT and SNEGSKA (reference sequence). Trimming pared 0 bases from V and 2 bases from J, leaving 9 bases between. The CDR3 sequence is CSARDQRSTDTQYF. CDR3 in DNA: TGCAGTGCTAGAGATCAGAGATCCACAGATACGCAGTATTTT.

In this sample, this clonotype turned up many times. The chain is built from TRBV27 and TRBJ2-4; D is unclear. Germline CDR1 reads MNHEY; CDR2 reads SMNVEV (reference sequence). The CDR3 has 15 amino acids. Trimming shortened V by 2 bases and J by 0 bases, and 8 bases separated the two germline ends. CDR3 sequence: CASSLTGLAKNIQYF. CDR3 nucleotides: TGTGCCAGCAGTTTAACTGGGTTAGCCAAAAACATTCAGTACTTC.

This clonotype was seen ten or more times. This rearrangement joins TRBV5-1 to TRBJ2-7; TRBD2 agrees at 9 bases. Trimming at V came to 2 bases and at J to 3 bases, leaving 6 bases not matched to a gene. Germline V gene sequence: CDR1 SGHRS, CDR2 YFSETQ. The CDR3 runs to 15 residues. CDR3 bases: TGCGCCAGCAGCTTTGGTGGCGGGAGGGTCTACGAGCAGTACTTC. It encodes CASSFGGGRVYEQYF. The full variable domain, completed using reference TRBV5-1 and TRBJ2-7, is KAGVTQTPRYLIKTRGQQVTLSCSPISGHRSVSWYQQTPGQGLQFLFEYFSETQRNKGNFPGRFSGRQFSNSRSEMNVSTLELGDSALYLCASSFGGGRVYEQYFGPGTRLTVT.

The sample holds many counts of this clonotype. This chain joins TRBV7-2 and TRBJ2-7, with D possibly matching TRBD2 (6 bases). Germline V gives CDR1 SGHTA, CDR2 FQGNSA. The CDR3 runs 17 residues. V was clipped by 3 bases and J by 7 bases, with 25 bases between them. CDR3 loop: CASSFHRDFTARGEQYF. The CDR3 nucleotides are TGTGCCAGCAGCTTCCATAGGGACTTCACCGCTCGGGGGGAGCAGTACTTC. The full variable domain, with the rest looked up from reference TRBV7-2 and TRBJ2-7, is GAGVSQSPSNKVTEKGKDVELRCDPISGHTALYWYRQSLGQGLEFLIYFQGNSAPDKSGLPSDRFSAERTGGSVSTLTIQRTQQEDSAVYLCASSFHRDFTARGEQYFGPGTRLTVT.

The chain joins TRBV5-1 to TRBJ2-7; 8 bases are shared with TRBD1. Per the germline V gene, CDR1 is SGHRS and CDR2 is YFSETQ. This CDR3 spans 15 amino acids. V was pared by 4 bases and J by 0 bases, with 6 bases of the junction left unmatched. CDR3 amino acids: CASSNGQGGSYEQYF. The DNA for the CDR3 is TGCGCCAGCAGCAACGGACAGGGTGGCTCCTACGAGCAGTACTTC.

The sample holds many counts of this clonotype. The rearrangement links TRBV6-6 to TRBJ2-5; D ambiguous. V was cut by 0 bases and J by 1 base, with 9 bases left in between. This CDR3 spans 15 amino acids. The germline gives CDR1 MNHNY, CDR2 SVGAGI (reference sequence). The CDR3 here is CASSYSGTIQETQYF. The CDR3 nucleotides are TGTGCCAGCAGTTACTCGGGCACGATCCAAGAGACCCAGTACTTC.

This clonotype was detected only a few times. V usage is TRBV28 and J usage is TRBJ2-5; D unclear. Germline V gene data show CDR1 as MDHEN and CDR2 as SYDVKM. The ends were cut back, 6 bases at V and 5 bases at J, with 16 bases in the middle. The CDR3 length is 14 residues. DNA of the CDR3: TGTGCCAGCAGATTGACAAGCCCTAGGGAGACCCAGTACTTC. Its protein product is CASRLTSPRETQYF.

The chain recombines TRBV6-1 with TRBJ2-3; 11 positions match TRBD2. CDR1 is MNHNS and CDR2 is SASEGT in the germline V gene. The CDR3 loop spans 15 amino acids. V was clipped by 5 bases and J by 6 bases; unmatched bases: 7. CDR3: CASSSSGRPGDTQYF. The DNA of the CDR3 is TGTGCCAGCAGTTCTAGCGGGAGGCCGGGGGATACGCAGTATTTT.

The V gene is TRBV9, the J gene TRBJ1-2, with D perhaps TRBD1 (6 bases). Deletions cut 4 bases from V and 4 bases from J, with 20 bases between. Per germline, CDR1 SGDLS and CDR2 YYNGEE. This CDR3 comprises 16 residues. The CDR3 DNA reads TGTGCCAGCAGCCCAGAGGTGGGGGGGGCCTCCTATGGCTACACCTTC. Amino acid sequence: CASSPEVGGASYGYTF.

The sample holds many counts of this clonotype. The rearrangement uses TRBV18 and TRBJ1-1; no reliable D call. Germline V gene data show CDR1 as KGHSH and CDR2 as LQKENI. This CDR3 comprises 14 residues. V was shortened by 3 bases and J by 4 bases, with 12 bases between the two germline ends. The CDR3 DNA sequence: TGTGCCAGCTCACCGGGGATCGCCGCCACTGAAGCTTTCTTT. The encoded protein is CASSPGIAATEAFF.

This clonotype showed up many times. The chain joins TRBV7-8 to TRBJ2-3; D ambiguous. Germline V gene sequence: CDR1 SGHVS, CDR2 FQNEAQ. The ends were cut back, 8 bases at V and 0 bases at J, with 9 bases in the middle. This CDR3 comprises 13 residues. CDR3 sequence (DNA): TGTGCCAGCGGTAGAACTAGCACAGATACGCAGTATTTT. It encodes CASGRTSTDTQYF.

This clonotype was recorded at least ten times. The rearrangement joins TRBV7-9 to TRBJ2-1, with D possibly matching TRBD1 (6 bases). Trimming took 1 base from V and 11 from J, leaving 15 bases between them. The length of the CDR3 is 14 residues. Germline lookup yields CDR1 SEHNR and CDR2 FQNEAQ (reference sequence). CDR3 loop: CASSLGIQGIKQFF. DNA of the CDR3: TGTGCCAGCAGCTTAGGAATACAGGGCATCAAGCAGTTCTTC.